The next 24 T cell receptor beta chains were all read from a single sample in a study of CD8+CD57+ T cells in acquired aplastic anemia. Genomic DNA constituted the template upon which TCR beta VDJ and CDR3 profiling was performed. MiXCR, applied by TCRdb to the reads, yields one record per CDR3 protein. The sample yields 200,000 to 250,000 distinct CDR3 sequences, 30% to 40% seen once. The sequencing sample was made of sorted CD4+, CD8+, or CD8+CD57+ T cells (not recorded which) from PBMCs. The source of these receptors is a human donor in good health, serving as a control.

This clonotype was detected a few times. The chain couples TRBV5-4 to TRBJ2-4; D is ambiguous. V dropped 0 bases and J dropped 2 bases, with 12 bases sitting between them. CDR3 size: 16 residues. Germline CDR1 reads SGHNT; CDR2 reads YYREEE (reference sequence). This CDR3 is CASSLVEYGSKNIQYF. CDR3 nucleotides: TGTGCCAGCAGCTTGGTTGAGTATGGGTCCAAAAACATTCAGTACTTC.

For this clonotype: A much larger clone differs from this one at a single base, so this may be a read error. The V and J genes are TRBV12-3 or TRBV12-4 and TRBJ2-7, with D possibly being TRBD2 (5 bases). V lost 11 bases and J 3 bases, leaving 23 bases between the germline ends. The CDR3 sequence is 15 residues long. The DNA for the CDR3 is TGTGCCGGCCGATATGGCGGGCTGGATCACTACGAGCAGTACTTC. It translates to CAGRYGGLDHYEQYF.

The genes are TRBV15 and TRBJ1-2; 9 positions agree with TRBD1. Trimming at V came to 3 bases and at J to 8 bases, leaving 10 bases not matched to a gene. The CDR3 is 15 residues long. Germline V gene lookup returns CDR1 LNHNV and CDR2 YYDKDF (reference sequence). The CDR3 DNA sequence: TGTGCCACCAGCAGTTTAGCCGACAGGGGGAGAGGCTACACCTTC. Translated, it gives CATSSLADRGRGYTF.

The chain couples TRBV5-6 to TRBJ1-2; D is unclear. Germline V gene lookup returns CDR1 SGHDT and CDR2 YYEEEE. The CDR3 extends over 15 amino acids. The V end lost 1 base, the J end lost 3 bases, and 13 bases lay between the germline ends. The CDR3 here is CASSLPGGSYYGYTF. The CDR3 coding sequence is TGTGCCAGCAGCTTGCCAGGCGGATCGTACTATGGCTACACCTTC.

J is TRBJ1-6 and V is TRBV2; D not resolved. The CDR3 covers 14 residues. Trimming pared 2 bases from V and 2 bases from J, leaving 4 bases between. Per germline, CDR1 SNHLY and CDR2 FYNNEI. CDR3 sequence (DNA): TGTGCCAGCAGTGAACTTCCCTATAATTCACCCCTCCACTTT. This translates into CASSELPYNSPLHF.

Ten or more counts support this clonotype. V gene TRBV20-1 combines with J gene TRBJ2-3, with TRBD2 matching 14 bases. The CDR3 runs to 17 residues. J gave up 4 bases and V 0 bases, and 6 bases lay outside the gene matches. From germline, CDR1 is DFQATT and CDR2 SNEGSKA (reference sequence). CDR3 amino acids: CSARDTPGLAGADTQYF. CDR3 sequence (DNA): TGCAGTGCTAGAGATACACCGGGACTAGCGGGAGCAGATACGCAGTATTTT.

The rearrangement uses TRBV9 and TRBJ1-1, with 9 bases lining up with TRBD1. Germline loops: CDR1 SGDLS, CDR2 YYNGEE. Trimming cost V 4 bases and J 5 bases; bases outside gene matches: 9. The CDR3 covers 15 residues. CDR3 in amino acids: CASSSNRGQGTEAFF. In DNA, the CDR3 is TGTGCCAGCAGCTCGAACAGGGGGCAAGGGACTGAAGCTTTCTTT.

This clonotype was seen repeatedly, ten times or more. The chain recombines TRBV10-3 with TRBJ1-5, with D tentatively TRBD1 (6 bases). Germline V CDR1 and CDR2: ENHRY, SYGVKD. Trimming stripped 2 bases from V and 2 bases from J, with 10 bases between. The CDR3 has 15 residues. CDR3 sequence (DNA): TGTGCCATCAGTGAGCGGGGGGCGGGCAATCAGCCCCAGCATTTT. Its protein is CAISERGAGNQPQHF.

This chain joins TRBV29-1 and TRBJ2-1; 7 bases fit TRBD2. CDR1 is SQVTM, CDR2 ANQGSEA, per germline. The CDR3 contains 13 residues. V lost 5 bases to trimming and J lost 12 bases; unmatched junction nucleotides: 13. The CDR3 reads CSVSGLFFNGQFF. CDR3 DNA: TGCAGCGTTTCGGGACTATTTTTTAACGGGCAGTTCTTC.

This clonotype has a count of ten or more. The chain couples TRBV4-1 to TRBJ2-7, with 7 nucleotides matching TRBD1. V lost 4 bases and J lost 2; bases outside the gene matches: 5. The germline V gene encodes CDR1 MGHRA and CDR2 YSYEKL. The CDR3 totals 14 residues. The CDR3 loop reads CASSPSTGAYEQYF. The CDR3 region has the DNA TGCGCCAGCAGCCCTAGTACAGGGGCCTACGAGCAGTACTTC.

This clonotype was detected only a few times. Given a much more abundant clone one base away, this may be a read error. The CDR3 end shows no conserved phenylalanine or tryptophan, and so a read error is likely. The V gene is TRBV20-1, the J gene TRBJ2-1, with TRBD2 matching 7 bases. The germline V gene has CDR1 DFQATT and CDR2 SNEGSKA (reference sequence). CDR3 size: 15 residues. With V trimmed by 0 bases and J by 7 bases, 9 bases remained unmatched. The CDR3 region is CSARDPREGANEQFL. CDR3 coding DNA: TGCAGTGCTAGAGATCCGAGGGAGGGCGCGAATGAGCAGTTCCTC.

A few counts support this clonotype. The rearrangement uses TRBV3-1 and TRBJ1-2; D is unclear. Germline V gene lookup returns CDR1 LGHDT and CDR2 YNNKEL (reference sequence). Trimming cost V 3 bases and J 8 bases, with 7 bases left between them. CDR3 size: 11 residues. The CDR3 DNA reads TGTGCCAGCAGCCAGGCCTCCGGCTACACCTTC. It is translated as CASSQASGYTF.

In its sample, this clonotype was seen many times. The V gene is TRBV19, the J gene TRBJ2-7; D is uncertain. The germline V gene has CDR1 LNHDA and CDR2 SQIVND (reference sequence). V was clipped by 5 bases and J by 0 bases, with 8 bases between them. This CDR3 has 13 residues. CDR3 residues: CASSARNSYEQYF. The CDR3 nucleotides read TGTGCCAGTAGTGCTAGAAACTCCTACGAGCAGTACTTC.

This clonotype has only one observation. V usage is TRBV2 and J usage is TRBJ1-5, with 8 bases identical to TRBD1. V gave up 2 bases and J gave up 4 bases; unmatched junction bases: 1. The CDR3 contains 14 residues. Germline CDR1 SNHLY, CDR2 FYNNEI. CDR3 sequence reads: CASSEYRGNQPQHF. The CDR3 DNA reads TGTGCCAGCAGTGAATACAGGGGGAATCAGCCCCAGCATTTT.

This clonotype was seen ten or more times. The V call is TRBV10-1, the J call TRBJ2-7; 10 nucleotides line up with TRBD2. Per the germline V gene, CDR1 is WNHNN and CDR2 is SYGVQD (reference sequence). Trimming at V came to 9 bases and at J to 0 bases, leaving 14 bases not matched to a gene. This CDR3 is 17 amino acids long. CDR3: CASRLAGNYLNSYEQYF. CDR3 bases: TGCGCCAGTAGACTAGCGGGCAATTACCTAAACTCCTACGAGCAGTACTTC.

This clonotype was seen ten or more times. The chain has TRBV6-5 and TRBJ2-1; no clear D gene. Trimming stripped 6 bases from V and 5 bases from J, with 8 bases between. This CDR3 comprises 12 residues. Per the germline V gene, CDR1 is MNHEY and CDR2 is SVGAGI. The CDR3 sequence: CASSPRDNEQFF. CDR3 nucleotide sequence: TGTGCCAGCAGCCCCAGAGACAATGAGCAGTTCTTC.

V gene TRBV5-4 combines with J gene TRBJ1-2; D remains ambiguous. The germline V gene has CDR1 SGHNT and CDR2 YYREEE (reference sequence). This CDR3 has 16 residues. Trimming stripped 0 bases from V and 3 bases from J, with 15 bases between. The DNA for the CDR3 is TGTGCCAGCAGCTTGGGGGGTCTAGCCAGCTACTATGGCTACACCTTC. This codes for CASSLGGLASYYGYTF. The whole variable domain, filled in from reference TRBV5-4 and TRBJ1-2, reads ETGVTQSPTHLIKTRGQQVTLRCSSQSGHNTVSWYQQALGQGPQFIFQYYREEENGRGNFPPRFSGLQFPNYSSELNVNALELDDSALYLCASSLGGLASYYGYTFGSGTRLTVV.

This clonotype has ten or more counts. The rearrangement joins TRBV5-1 to TRBJ1-1, with 9 nucleotides matching TRBD1. Unmatched junction bases numbered 6, after V lost 4 bases and J lost 11 bases. CDR3 size: 12 residues. Germline V CDR1 and CDR2: SGHRS, YFSETQ. This chain's CDR3 is CASSTGQGLAFF. The CDR3 DNA follows: TGCGCCAGCAGCACCGGACAGGGGCTGGCTTTCTTT.

The chain uses TRBV15 and TRBJ2-3; 8 nucleotides agree with TRBD1. Germline CDR1 is LNHNV and CDR2 is YYDKDF (reference sequence). The CDR3 consists of 14 residues. V was pared by 1 base and J by 7 bases, with 4 bases of the junction left unmatched. CDR3 in amino acids: CATSRGQGPNTQYF. CDR3 nucleotides: TGTGCCACCAGCAGAGGACAGGGGCCTAATACGCAGTATTTT.

The CDR3 sequence is CASSFRGEDTEAFF. As DNA, the CDR3 is TGCGCCAGCAGCTTCCGGGGGGAGGACACTGAAGCTTTCTTT. The gene calls are TRBV5-1 and TRBJ1-1; the D gene is possibly TRBD1 (5 bases). Germline CDR1 is SGHRS and CDR2 is YFSETQ. There are 14 residues in the CDR3. The germline V and J ends were trimmed by 2 bases and 3 bases, with 11 bases remaining between them.

This clonotype has at least ten counts. The CDR3 coding sequence is TGTGCCCCCAAGAGTCAGGGAGGGACTGAGGAGGTTGGCTACACCTTC. Protein sequence: CAPKSQGGTEEVGYTF. The chain uses TRBV24-1 and TRBJ1-2; D possibly corresponds to TRBD1 (5 bases). Trimming took off 12 bases at V and 7 bases at J, with 29 bases between the two ends. Germline CDR1 KGHDR, CDR2 SFDVKD. CDR3 length: 16 residues.

The sample holds a few counts of this clonotype. The rearrangement links TRBV2 to TRBJ1-4; 8 bases map to TRBD1. Looked up from germline, CDR1 is SNHLY and CDR2 is FYNNEI. Unmatched junction bases numbered 6, after V lost 5 bases and J lost 4 bases. This CDR3 contains 15 residues. The CDR3: CASSFRTGLNEKLFF. Here the CDR3 DNA reads TGTGCCAGCAGTTTCCGGACAGGGCTTAATGAAAAACTGTTTTTT. The full variable domain, its missing parts supplied by reference TRBV2 and TRBJ1-4, is EPEVTQTPSHQVTQMGQEVILRCVPISNHLYFYWYRQILGQKVEFLVSFYNNEISEKSEIFDDQFSVERPDGSNFTLKIRSTKLEDSAMYFCASSFRTGLNEKLFFGSGTQLSVL.

Concerning this clonotype itself: The final CDR3 position lacks the conserved phenylalanine or tryptophan, pointing to a likely read error. Because the CDR3's place on the DNA is in doubt, the DNA is left out and the CDR3 is given as listed by TCRdb. The rearrangement joins TRBV2 to TRBJ2-7; TRBD2 is the table's D call and was not checked against the DNA. Counting both end residues, the CDR3 totals 8 amino acids. Per germline, CDR1 SNHLY and CDR2 FYNNEI. The CDR3 spells CASSVGSG.

In its sample, this clonotype was seen many times. The chain recombines TRBV2 with TRBJ2-1, with 10 nucleotides matching TRBD1. V lost 5 bases, J lost 4 bases, and 5 bases stayed unmatched. The CDR3 runs 15 residues. Germline V gene sequence: CDR1 SNHLY, CDR2 FYNNEI. The DNA for the CDR3 is TGTGCCAGCAGTCAAGGACAGGGGGTTTACAATGAGCAGTTCTTC. Protein sequence: CASSQGQGVYNEQFF.